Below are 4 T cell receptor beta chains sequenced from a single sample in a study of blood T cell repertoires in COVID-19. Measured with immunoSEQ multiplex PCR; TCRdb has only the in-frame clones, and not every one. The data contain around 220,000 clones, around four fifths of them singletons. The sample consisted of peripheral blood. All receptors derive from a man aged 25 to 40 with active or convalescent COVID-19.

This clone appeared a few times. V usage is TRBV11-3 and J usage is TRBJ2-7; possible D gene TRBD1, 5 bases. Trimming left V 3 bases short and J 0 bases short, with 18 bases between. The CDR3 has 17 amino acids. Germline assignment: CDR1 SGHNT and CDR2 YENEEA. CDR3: CASSFVVGQPSSYEQYF. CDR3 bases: TGTGCCAGCAGCTTCGTCGTTGGACAACCAAGCTCCTACGAGCAGTACTTC.

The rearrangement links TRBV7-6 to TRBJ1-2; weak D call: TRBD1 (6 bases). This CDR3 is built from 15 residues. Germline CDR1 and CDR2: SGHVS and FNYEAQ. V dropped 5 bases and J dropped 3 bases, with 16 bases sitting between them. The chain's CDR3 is CASSQGIGGDYGYTF. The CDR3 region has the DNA TGTGCCAGCAGCCAGGGGATAGGGGGAGACTATGGCTACACCTTC.

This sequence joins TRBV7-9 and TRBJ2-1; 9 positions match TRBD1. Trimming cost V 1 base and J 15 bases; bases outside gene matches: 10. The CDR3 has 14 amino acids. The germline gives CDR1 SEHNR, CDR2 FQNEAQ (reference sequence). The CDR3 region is CASSLGDRAGWPFF. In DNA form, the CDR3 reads TGTGCCAGCAGCTTAGGGGACAGGGCCGGGTGGCCGTTCTTC.

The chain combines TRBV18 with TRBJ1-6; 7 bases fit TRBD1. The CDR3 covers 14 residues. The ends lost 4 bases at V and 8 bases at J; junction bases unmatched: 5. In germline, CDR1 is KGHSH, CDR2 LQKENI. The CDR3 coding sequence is TGTGCCAGCTCACGGAACAGGGGCGATTCACCCCTCCACTTT. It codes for CASSRNRGDSPLHF. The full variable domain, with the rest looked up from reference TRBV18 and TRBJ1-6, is NAGVMQNPRHLVRRRGQEARLRCSPMKGHSHVYWYRQLPEEGLKFMVYLQKENIIDESGMPKERFSAEFPKEGPSILRIQQVVRGDSAAYFCASSRNRGDSPLHFGNGTRLTVT.